This T cell receptor beta chain came from a study of blood T cells in healthy people across ages. Germline V gene lookup returns CDR1 SGHTA and CDR2 FQGNSA. The CDR3 sequence is 11 residues long. Trimming cost V 0 bases and J 6 bases, with 0 bases left between them. Sample-barcoded 5' priming and a J-beta primer mix drove a second PCR of roughly 7 to 11 cycles. A template-switch adaptor that had 12 random nucleotides put a tag on each cDNA molecule. TCRdb called the 5' RACE reads again in MiXCR, with one record for every CDR3 protein. The sample shows about 810,000 distinct CDR3 sequences, under 40% of them seen only once. Study-wide points: The authors considered diversity estimates from one million T cells to be underestimates. Observed TCR beta diversity showed a strong correlation with the percentage of naive T cells as measured by flow cytometry.

A note on this clonotype: Its specificity is unknown.

The sequence came from a man in his late teens or twenties in good health. The sequenced material came from blood. This chain uses TRBV7-2 with TRBJ2-4; D call uncertain. This CDR3 is CASSLANIQYF. The CDR3 DNA sequence: TGTGCCAGCAGCTTAGCAAACATTCAGTACTTC.